These 13 T cell receptor beta chains originate from one sample sequenced in a study of cytomegalovirus exposure and HLA in healthy donors. The PCR used 60 Vbeta and 13 Jbeta primers. The method was immunoSEQ multiplex PCR; TCRdb's version includes in-frame clones alone and lacks a portion of them. The sample has about 140,000 clones, 70% to 90% seen once. Sequenced sample: PBMCs. These receptors were taken from a middle-aged man in good health and CMV-seronegative.

The chain uses TRBV7-8 and TRBJ1-3; possibly TRBD1 for D (6 bases). The germline V and J ends were trimmed by 0 bases and 5 bases, with 20 bases remaining between them. The germline gives CDR1 SGHVS, CDR2 FQNEAQ. The CDR3 is 18 amino acids. The CDR3 DNA reads as TGTGCCAGCAGCTTAGCGCTATCGGGGCAGGGGAAGAGAAACACCATATATTTT. Translation: CASSLALSGQGKRNTIYF.

The CDR3 reads CSVETSGDYEQYF. The CDR3 bases are TGCAGCGTTGAAACTAGCGGGGACTACGAGCAGTACTTC. The chain is built from TRBV29-1 and TRBJ2-7; TRBD2 agrees at 10 bases. The CDR3 runs to 13 residues. The germline CDR1 and CDR2 sequences are SQVTM and ANQGSEA. The V segment lost 2 bases and the J segment 3 bases; nucleotides outside the gene matches: 1.

The chain carries TRBV5-1 and TRBJ2-2; 8 bases line up with TRBD1. Trimming at V came to 4 bases and at J to 1 base, leaving 3 bases not matched to a gene. CDR1 and CDR2 (germline): SGHRS, YFSETQ. This CDR3 spans 15 amino acids. The CDR3 sequence: CASSPTGVNTGELFF. CDR3 nucleotide sequence: TGCGCCAGCAGCCCGACAGGGGTGAACACCGGGGAGCTGTTTTTT.

The chain has TRBV18 and TRBJ2-4; D perhaps matches TRBD1 (5 bases). V lost 3 bases and J 7 bases, leaving 13 bases between the germline ends. The CDR3 runs 14 residues. Looked up from germline, CDR1 is KGHSH and CDR2 is LQKENI. The CDR3 is CASSPPQGWNIQYF. As DNA, the CDR3 is TGTGCCAGCTCACCCCCGCAGGGATGGAACATTCAGTACTTC.

The CDR3 nucleotides read TGTGCCAGCAGCTTAGGGGACAGGGGGGCAGATACGCAGTATTTT. Translating it yields CASSLGDRGADTQYF. This chain links TRBV7-3 with TRBJ2-3; 11 nucleotides align to TRBD1. This CDR3 spans 15 amino acids. Per germline, CDR1 SGHTA and CDR2 FQGTGA. Trimming cost V 2 bases and J 4 bases; bases outside gene matches: 2. The whole variable domain, remainder taken from reference TRBV7-3 and TRBJ2-3, is GAGVSQTPSNKVTEKGKYVELRCDPISGHTALYWYRQSLGQGPEFLIYFQGTGAADDSGLPNDRFFAVRPEGSVSTLKIQRTERGDSAVYLCASSLGDRGADTQYFGPGTRLTVL.

V gene TRBV5-5 combines with J gene TRBJ1-6; D uncertain. CDR1 is SGHKS and CDR2 is YYEKEE in the germline V gene (reference sequence). The CDR3 covers 15 residues. V was cut by 4 bases and J by 5 bases, with 13 bases left in between. As DNA, the CDR3 is TGTGCCAGCAGCCGACTAGGAGACGATAATTCACCCCTCCACTTT. It codes for CASSRLGDDNSPLHF.

This chain connects TRBV11-2 to TRBJ2-1; 8 bases are shared with TRBD2. The CDR3 length is 16 residues. Germline CDR1 is SGHAT and CDR2 is FQNNGV. After removal of 10 bases from V and 5 bases from J, the junction contained 16 bases not matched to a gene. The CDR3 region has the DNA TGTGCCACACCCCTCCGGGACACCGGGAGGGACAATGAGCAGTTCTTC. It is translated as CATPLRDTGRDNEQFF.

The chain joins TRBV6-5 to TRBJ1-1; possible D gene TRBD1, 6 bases. V was pared by 2 bases and J by 0 bases, with 10 bases between. The germline CDR1 and CDR2 sequences are MNHEY and SVGAGI. The CDR3 runs to 15 residues. This chain's CDR3 is CASSYGGGLNTEAFF. The CDR3 DNA sequence: TGTGCCAGCAGTTACGGTGGGGGCCTGAACACTGAAGCTTTCTTT.

The rearrangement uses TRBV9 and TRBJ2-1; 10 bases are a match to TRBD2. This CDR3 is 15 amino acids long. Germline trimming cut 4 bases from V and 5 bases from J; bases unmatched to any gene: 6. Per germline, CDR1 SGDLS and CDR2 YYNGEE. The CDR3 coding sequence is TGTGCCAGCAGCCGCGGGACTAGCGAGAACAATGAGCAGTTCTTC. Translating gives CASSRGTSENNEQFF.

This clone has only a few counts. V and J are TRBV7-8 and TRBJ2-7, with a tentative D call TRBD2 (6 bases). CDR1 SGHVS and CDR2 FQNEAQ come from the germline V gene. The V gene lost 5 bases and the J gene lost 2 bases, with 13 bases spanning the gap. This CDR3 is built from 14 residues. This CDR3 is CASSPWRAAYEQYF. The CDR3 DNA reads as TGTGCCAGCAGCCCGTGGAGGGCGGCCTACGAGCAGTACTTC.

The chain links TRBV11-2 to TRBJ2-1; TRBD2 agrees at 12 bases. CDR1 SGHAT and CDR2 FQNNGV come from the germline V gene. This CDR3 is built from 17 residues. Losses at the gene ends were 0 bases for V and 9 bases for J; bases not matched to a gene: 9. The CDR3 bases are TGTGCCAGCAGCTTAGATTGGCTAGCGGGGGGGCCAGGTGAGCAGTTCTTC. Translated: CASSLDWLAGGPGEQFF.

The V call is TRBV9, the J call TRBJ2-1, with 10 bases that match TRBD2. Germline V gene sequence: CDR1 SGDLS, CDR2 YYNGEE. The ends lost 2 bases at V and 8 bases at J; junction bases unmatched: 4. The CDR3 runs to 14 residues. Here the CDR3 reads CASSVSGGAYEQFF. In DNA, the CDR3 is TGTGCCAGCAGCGTCAGCGGGGGGGCCTATGAGCAGTTCTTC. The full variable domain, with the rest looked up from reference TRBV9 and TRBJ2-1, is DSGVTQTPKHLITATGQRVTLRCSPRSGDLSVYWYQQSLDQGLQFLIQYYNGEERAKGNILERFSAQQFPDLHSELNLSSLELGDSALYFCASSVSGGAYEQFFGPGTRLTVL.

The chain couples TRBV25-1 to TRBJ2-7; 9 bases are a match to TRBD1. The CDR3 is made up of 12 amino acids. Trimming removed 9 bases from V and 4 bases from J; junction bases left unmatched: 4. The germline CDR1 and CDR2 sequences are MGHDK and SYGVNS. DNA for the CDR3: TGTGCCAGTCAGACAGGGGGATACGAGCAGTACTTC. As protein: CASQTGGYEQYF.